This T cell receptor beta chain was recorded in a study of cytomegalovirus exposure and HLA in healthy donors. Turning to the study itself: Previous work identified 120 million or so unique TCR beta sequences from 150 million to 200 million T cells. The study placed approximately 80% of its approximately 400 genotyped donors in the Caucasian-associated ancestry cluster.

A word on this clone: Antigen specificity is unknown.

The PCR contained 60 Vbeta and 13 Jbeta primers. This table comes from immunoSEQ multiplex PCR, and its TCRdb copy is limited to in-frame clones, with some not included. The sample has roughly 130,000 clones, 74% seen once. Study-wide findings and caveats: It was assumed in the presence/absence analyses that sequencing depth was roughly uniform across donors. Associated with cytomegalovirus, according to the listing, were about 160 TCR beta chains.

CDR1 is SGHNT, CDR2 YYREEE, per germline (reference sequence). CDR3 length: 14 residues. V lost 2 bases, J lost 1 base, and 8 bases lay in between. Sequenced sample: PBMCs. This clonotype was obtained from a woman aged 50 to 65 in good health and CMV-seropositive. The chain has TRBV5-4 and TRBJ2-3; TRBD2 is a possible D gene (6 bases). The CDR3 DNA follows: TGTGCCAGCAGCTTCCAGCGGGGCACAGATACGCAGTATTTT. Translating gives CASSFQRGTDTQYF.